This TCR beta chain was recorded in a study of sequential checkpoint blockade in melanoma. Across the whole study: Randomization was 1:1 between first-line nivolumab→ipilimumab and ipilimumab→nivolumab. Each arm's sequence ended with maintenance nivolumab.

Germline lookup yields CDR1 MDHEN and CDR2 SYDVKM. The V end was cut by 6 bases, the J end by 7 bases, with 22 bases between. The length of the CDR3 is 16 residues. Assay used: immunoSEQ multiplex PCR; TCRdb lists only in-frame clones, some missing. The table shows under 40,000 clones, with around nine tenths occurring only once. This sample's treatment: randomized to nivolumab then ipilimumab (arm A) or the reverse (arm B). DNA-damaging chemotherapy had not been given to any patient beforehand. PBMC sorting kept live CD3+CD8+ cells without CD19 or CD56. Sequencing was performed on CD8+ T cells sorted from blood (inferred from file names), taken from a patient given nivolumab and ipilimumab in sequence. The chain joins TRBV28 to TRBJ2-1; possible D gene TRBD1, 5 bases. This receptor was taken from a human donor with melanoma. The chain's CDR3 is CASRTPPDSFQNEQFF. The CDR3 DNA is TGTGCCAGCAGGACCCCGCCCGACAGTTTTCAGAATGAGCAGTTCTTC.